This record covers a single TCR beta chain. TCRdb's table, derived via immunoSEQ multiplex PCR, lists solely in-frame clones and lacks some. The data show about 92,000 clones, approximately 91% seen once. These data originate in a study of T cell responses to AZD1222 COVID-19 vaccine. This CDR3 spans 14 amino acids. CDR1 is SGHRS, CDR2 YFSETQ, per germline. V lost 6 bases, J lost 2 bases, and 15 bases lay in between. The rearrangement joins TRBV5-1 to TRBJ2-7; D remains ambiguous. The TCR was taken from an adult in good health. This specimen was peripheral blood, taken on day 0 of AZD1222 vaccination. CDR3 loop: CASTRSETTYEQYF. The CDR3 DNA reads TGCGCCAGCACCCGATCCGAGACCACCTACGAGCAGTACTTC.